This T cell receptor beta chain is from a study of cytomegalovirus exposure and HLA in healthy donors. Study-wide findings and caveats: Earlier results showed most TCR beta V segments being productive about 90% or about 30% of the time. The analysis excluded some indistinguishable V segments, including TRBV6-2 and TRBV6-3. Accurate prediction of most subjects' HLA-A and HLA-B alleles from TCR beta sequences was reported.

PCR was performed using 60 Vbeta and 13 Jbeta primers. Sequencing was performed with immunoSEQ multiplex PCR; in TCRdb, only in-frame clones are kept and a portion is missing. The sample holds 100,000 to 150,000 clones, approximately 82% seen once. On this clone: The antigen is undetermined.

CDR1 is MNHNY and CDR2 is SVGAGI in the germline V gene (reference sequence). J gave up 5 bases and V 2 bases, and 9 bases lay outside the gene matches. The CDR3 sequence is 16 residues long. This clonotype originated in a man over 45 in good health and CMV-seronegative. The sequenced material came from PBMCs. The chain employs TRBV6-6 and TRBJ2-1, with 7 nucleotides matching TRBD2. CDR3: CASSYGGGSFNNEQFF. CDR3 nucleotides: TGTGCCAGCAGTTACGGGGGGGGATCCTTCAACAATGAGCAGTTCTTC.